Each of the 14 T cell receptor beta chains below was sequenced from the same sample in a study of T cells after posttransplantation cyclophosphamide. Sequencing was performed with immunoSEQ multiplex PCR; in TCRdb, only in-frame clones are kept and a portion is missing. The sample comprises about 11,000 clones, around 86% of which are singletons, and around a quarter rests with the top ten. Busulfan-fludarabine conditioning, marrow transplant, and cyclophosphamide on days +3 and +4 were administered. The specimen was CD4+ T cells sorted from PBMCs, collected after allogeneic stem cell transplant with posttransplant cyclophosphamide. All receptors derive from a male patient aged 30 to 39 who received an allogeneic stem cell transplant from a related donor, was CMV-positive, and had acute GVHD only. Some of the T cells may derive from the graft donor.

This clone has just one count. The V call is TRBV13, the J call TRBJ1-6, with D possibly matching TRBD1 (5 bases). The germline V and J ends were trimmed by 6 bases and 7 bases, with 13 bases remaining between them. Germline CDR1 and CDR2: PRHDT and FYEKMQ (reference sequence). There are 14 residues in the CDR3. The CDR3 region has the DNA TGTGCCAGCAGAGGCGGGGCAGGAAATTCACCCCTCCACTTT. Translation gives CASRGGAGNSPLHF.

This sequence joins TRBV5-5 and TRBJ1-4; D not resolved. Germline V gene sequence: CDR1 SGHKS, CDR2 YYEKEE (reference sequence). V was clipped by 2 bases and J by 0 bases, with 5 bases between them. The CDR3 runs to 14 residues. CDR3 amino acids: CASSFSATNEKLFF. As DNA, the CDR3 is TGTGCCAGCAGCTTTTCCGCAACTAATGAAAAACTGTTTTTT.

The chain carries TRBV21-1 and TRBJ2-1; the table's D gene call, TRBD2, was not cross checked with the DNA. TRBV21-1 is flagged as a pseudogene. The CDR3 covers 17 residues. This CDR3 reads CASRPDCGGQPYNEQFF. The DNA for the CDR3 is TGTGCCAGCAGGCCGGATTGCGGGGGTCAACCATACAATGAGCAGTTCTTC.

This clone was counted once. The chain links TRBV20-1 to TRBJ2-4; D is unresolved. The CDR3 is 11 residues long. The germline V and J ends were trimmed by 4 bases and 6 bases, with 7 bases remaining between them. The V gene's germline CDR1 is DFQATT and CDR2 SNEGSKA (reference sequence). CDR3 DNA sequence: TGCAGTGCTACCCACGGAAACATTCAGTACTTC. This gives the protein CSATHGNIQYF.

The rearrangement uses TRBV6-6 and TRBJ2-5; unclear D gene. CDR3 length: 16 amino acids. V was shortened by 0 bases and J by 1 base, with 12 bases between the two germline ends. Germline V gene lookup returns CDR1 MNHNY and CDR2 SVGAGI (reference sequence). CDR3 in amino acids: CASSYSNTLLQETQYF. The DNA of the CDR3 is TGTGCCAGCAGTTACTCGAATACTCTTCTCCAAGAGACCCAGTACTTC.

The rearrangement uses TRBV9 and TRBJ2-7; 9 positions agree with TRBD1. This CDR3 is built from 15 residues. Germline CDR1 SGDLS, CDR2 YYNGEE. V was clipped by 0 bases and J by 3 bases; unmatched bases: 4. CDR3 region: CASSVGGTGIYEQYF. As DNA, the CDR3 is TGTGCCAGCAGCGTAGGCGGGACAGGGATCTACGAGCAGTACTTC. The full variable domain, its missing parts supplied by reference TRBV9 and TRBJ2-7, is DSGVTQTPKHLITATGQRVTLRCSPRSGDLSVYWYQQSLDQGLQFLIQYYNGEERAKGNILERFSAQQFPDLHSELNLSSLELGDSALYFCASSVGGTGIYEQYFGPGTRLTVT.

J is TRBJ1-6 and V is TRBV5-4; D possibly corresponds to TRBD1 (6 bases). Per the germline V gene, CDR1 is SGHNT and CDR2 is YYREEE (reference sequence). The CDR3 covers 16 residues. Trimming cost V 4 bases and J 7 bases, with 18 bases left between them. In DNA, the CDR3 is TGTGCCAGCAGCGCACCCCGGACAGCCTCCAATTCACCCCTCCACTTT. It codes for CASSAPRTASNSPLHF.

The chain joins TRBV18 to TRBJ1-1; TRBD1 is a possible D gene (6 bases). This CDR3 region has 17 residues. Per the germline V gene, CDR1 is KGHSH and CDR2 is LQKENI. Trimming shortened V by 0 bases and J by 0 bases, and 14 bases separated the two germline ends. The CDR3 DNA is TGTGCCAGCTCACCACCACAGGGTAGCAAGGTGAACACTGAAGCTTTCTTT. The encoded protein is CASSPPQGSKVNTEAFF.

This sequence joins TRBV19 and TRBJ1-1; a possible D gene is TRBD1 (5 bases). The V end lost 6 bases, the J end lost 4 bases, and 12 bases lay between the germline ends. CDR1 and CDR2 (germline): LNHDA, SQIVND (reference sequence). This CDR3 spans 13 amino acids. For the CDR3, the DNA is TGTGCCAGTAGGCCCTACGGGGGCACTGAAGCTTTCTTT. It is translated as CASRPYGGTEAFF.

This rearrangement joins TRBV7-8 to TRBJ1-6; possible D gene TRBD1, 6 bases. This CDR3 is 16 amino acids long. V gave up 1 base and J gave up 11 bases, with 18 bases separating them. Germline V gene sequence: CDR1 SGHVS, CDR2 FQNEAQ. CDR3 amino acids: CASSLDAEPYRAPLHF. The CDR3, as DNA: TGTGCCAGCAGCTTAGACGCAGAACCCTACAGGGCACCCCTCCACTTT.

The gene calls are TRBV19 and TRBJ2-1; TRBD1 is a possible D gene (6 bases). The CDR3 is made up of 13 amino acids. V was shortened by 5 bases and J by 6 bases, with 11 bases between the two germline ends. Germline V CDR1 and CDR2: LNHDA, SQIVND (reference sequence). The CDR3 spells CASSFTQGNEQFF. As DNA, the CDR3 is TGTGCCAGTAGTTTCACACAGGGCAATGAGCAGTTCTTC.

The J gene is TRBJ1-6, the V gene TRBV10-3; D gene unclear. Trimming pared 7 bases from V and 3 bases from J, leaving 7 bases between. The germline V gene has CDR1 ENHRY and CDR2 SYGVKD. This CDR3 is 13 amino acids long. CDR3 sequence (DNA): TGTGCCATCAACCCGGGCTATAATTCACCCCTCCACTTT. Protein product: CAINPGYNSPLHF.

This clone appeared a single time. This chain uses TRBV4-2 with TRBJ2-2; 8 nucleotides match TRBD1. J gave up 3 bases and V 4 bases, and 7 bases lay outside the gene matches. The CDR3 has 16 amino acids. Germline V gene sequence: CDR1 LGHNA, CDR2 YNFKEQ. CDR3 bases: TGTGCCAGCAGCCGGATCGGACAGGGAGACACCGGGGAGCTGTTTTTT. Protein: CASSRIGQGDTGELFF.

This clone was counted a few times. The rearrangement links TRBV2 to TRBJ2-1, with 14 bases lining up with TRBD2. Unmatched junction bases numbered 8, after V lost 6 bases and J lost 7 bases. Germline V gives CDR1 SNHLY, CDR2 FYNNEI. The CDR3 sequence is 16 residues long. The CDR3 DNA reads TGTGCCAGCAGGACCGGACTAGCGGGGGGCCGGAATGAGCAGTTCTTC. Translation gives CASRTGLAGGRNEQFF.